This T cell receptor (beta chain) is drawn from a study of T cells in Graves' hyperthyroidism and ophthalmopathy. Concerning this clonotype itself: This could be a read error, since a much larger clone is one nucleotide away.

There were TCR beta CDR3 regions amplified from RNA transcripts. First-round RT-PCR targeting the TCR CDR3 was performed with the HTBI primer set. TCRdb passed the multiplex PCR reads through MiXCR, listing each CDR3 protein once. The sample shows around 700,000 distinct CDR3 sequences, 30% to 40% of them seen only once. Germline V gives CDR1 MNHNS, CDR2 SASEGT. Trimming left V 3 bases short and J 3 bases short, with 15 bases between. The CDR3 sequence is 15 residues long. This chain uses TRBV6-1 with TRBJ2-7; D might be TRBD1 (7 bases). Sequences were obtained from blood. The sequence was obtained from a middle-aged woman with Graves' hyperthyroidism. In nucleotides, the CDR3 is TGTGCCAGCAGTGATACCTACAGGGGAGGCTACGAGCAGTACTTC. Residues: CASSDTYRGGYEQYF.